This passage covers 6 T cell receptor beta chains from one sample sequenced in a study of Graves' ophthalmopathy and Graves' hyperthyroidism. The authors amplified TCR beta CDR3 regions from RNA transcripts. First-round RT-PCR relied on HTBI primers, and a second-round multiplex PCR came next. TCRdb used MiXCR to reprocess the multiplex PCR reads, holding one entry per CDR3 protein. The profile covers 560,000 or so distinct CDR3 sequences, with about 40% appearing a single time and about 4.1% taken by the ten largest. The sequenced sample was peripheral blood or thyroid tissue (not recorded which). Receptors were obtained from an adult man with Graves' hyperthyroidism.

In the case of this clonotype: This may arise from a read error, as a much more abundant clone is one base away. V is TRBV6-5 and J is TRBJ2-5; 7 nucleotides agree with TRBD1. With 5 bases clipped from V and 5 bases from J, the junction kept 8 bases outside the gene matches. This CDR3 has 14 residues. The germline gives CDR1 MNHEY, CDR2 SVGAGI. This CDR3 is CASSHNQGQETQYF. The CDR3 nucleotides read TGTGCCAGCAGTCACAACCAGGGACAGGAGACCCAGTACTTC.

This clonotype has a count of ten or more. The chain links TRBV2 to TRBJ2-7; a possible D gene is TRBD1 (6 bases). CDR3 length equals 12 residues. Germline V CDR1 and CDR2: SNHLY, FYNNEI. Trimming shortened V by 11 bases and J by 0 bases, and 11 bases separated the two germline ends. CDR3 amino acids: CAGRDNSYEQYF. The CDR3 nucleotides read TGTGCCGGCCGGGACAACTCCTACGAGCAGTACTTC.

The chain is built from TRBV2 and TRBJ2-7; 13 nucleotides align to TRBD2. J lost 5 bases, V lost 4 bases, and 2 bases had no gene match. Germline CDR1 and CDR2: SNHLY and FYNNEI. This CDR3 spans 14 amino acids. CDR3 sequence reads: CASSGTSGSHEQYF. CDR3 in DNA: TGTGCCAGCAGTGGGACTAGCGGGAGCCACGAGCAGTACTTC.

The V call is TRBV7-3, the J call TRBJ2-2, with 10 nucleotides matching TRBD2. This CDR3 comprises 19 residues. V lost 6 bases, J lost 0 bases, and 13 bases stayed unmatched. Per germline, CDR1 SGHTA and CDR2 FQGTGA. The CDR3 region is CASSHSTSGAATNTGELFF. In DNA form, the CDR3 reads TGTGCCAGCAGTCACAGTACTAGCGGGGCAGCTACGAACACCGGGGAGCTGTTTTTT.

This clonotype was counted many times. CDR3 sequence reads: CASSQGQVNEKLFF. The CDR3 coding sequence is TGTGCCAGCAGCCAAGGACAGGTTAATGAAAAACTGTTTTTT. This chain uses TRBV14 with TRBJ1-4; D perhaps matches TRBD1 (6 bases). V lost 1 base, J lost 4 bases, and 7 bases lay in between. The CDR3 has 14 amino acids. From germline, CDR1 is SGHDN and CDR2 FVKESK. Full variable domain (rest looked up from reference TRBV14 and TRBJ1-4): EAGVTQFPSHSVIEKGQTVTLRCDPISGHDNLYWYRRVMGKEIKFLLHFVKESKQDESGMPNNRFLAERTGGTYSTLKVQPAELEDSGVYFCASSQGQVNEKLFFGSGTQLSVL.

V usage is TRBV14 and J usage is TRBJ2-7, with D perhaps given as TRBD1 or TRBD2 (5 bases each). Trimming took off 1 base at V and 11 bases at J, with 15 bases between the two ends. This CDR3 has 13 residues. Germline assignment: CDR1 SGHDN and CDR2 FVKESK. The DNA for the CDR3 is TGTGCCAGCAGCCAAGGGGACCAGGGTTGGGAGTACTTC. As protein: CASSQGDQGWEYF.